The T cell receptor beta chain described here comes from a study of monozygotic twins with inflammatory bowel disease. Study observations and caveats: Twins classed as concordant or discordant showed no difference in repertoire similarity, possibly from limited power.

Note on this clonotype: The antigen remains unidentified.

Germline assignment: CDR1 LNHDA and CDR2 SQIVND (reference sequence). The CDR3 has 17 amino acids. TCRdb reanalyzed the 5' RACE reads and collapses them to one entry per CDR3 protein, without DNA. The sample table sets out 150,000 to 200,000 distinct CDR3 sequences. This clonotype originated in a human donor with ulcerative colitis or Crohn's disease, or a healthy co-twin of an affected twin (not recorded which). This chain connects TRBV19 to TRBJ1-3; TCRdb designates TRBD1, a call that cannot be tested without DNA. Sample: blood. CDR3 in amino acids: CASSRPAQGISGNTIYF.